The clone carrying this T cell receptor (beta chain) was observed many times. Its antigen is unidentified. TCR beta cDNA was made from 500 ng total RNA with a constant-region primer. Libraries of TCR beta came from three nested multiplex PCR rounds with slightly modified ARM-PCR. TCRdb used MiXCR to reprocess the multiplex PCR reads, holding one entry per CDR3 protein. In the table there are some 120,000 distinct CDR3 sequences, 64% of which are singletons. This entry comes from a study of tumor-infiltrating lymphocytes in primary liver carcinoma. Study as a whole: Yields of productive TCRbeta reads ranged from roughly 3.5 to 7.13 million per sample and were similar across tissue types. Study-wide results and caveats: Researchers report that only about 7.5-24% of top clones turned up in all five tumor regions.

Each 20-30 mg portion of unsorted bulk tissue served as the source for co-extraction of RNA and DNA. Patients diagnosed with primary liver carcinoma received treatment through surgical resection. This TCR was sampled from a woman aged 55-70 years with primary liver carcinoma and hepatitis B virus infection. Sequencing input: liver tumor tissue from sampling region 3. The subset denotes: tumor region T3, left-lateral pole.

The DNA of the CDR3 is TGCGCCAGCAGTGCCTTTACAGATACGCAGTATTTT. Its translation is CASSAFTDTQYF. The chain carries TRBV10-2 and TRBJ2-3; no definite D call. The CDR3 length is 12 residues. Per germline, CDR1 WSHSY and CDR2 SAAADI. Trimming removed 4 bases from V and 3 bases from J, with 5 bases in between.